These 10 T cell receptor beta chains came from one sample sequenced in a study of metastatic and nonmetastatic thyroid tumors. Via MiXCR, TCRdb re-called the PCR reads. The table has over 11,000 clones, 23% seen once; the top ten hold 8%. The entire patient cohort was treatment-naive prior to thyroid surgery. The material sequenced was blood. The receptors were gathered from a female donor with papillary thyroid cancer or a benign thyroid nodule (not recorded which). Some clones in this sample may be carry-over from other donors' samples.

The count of this clone is one. The chain employs TRBV5-1 and TRBJ2-1; D unresolved. CDR1 and CDR2 from the germline V gene are SGHRS and YFSETQ. Trimming removed 5 bases at V and 5 bases at J, with 11 bases between. The CDR3 spans 13 residues. CDR3 DNA sequence: TGCGCCAGCAGTTGGGGTTCAGACAATGAGCAGTTCTTC. It translates to CASSWGSDNEQFF.

The chain links TRBV20-1 to TRBJ2-7, with 9 positions matching TRBD2. There are 18 residues in the CDR3. The V segment lost 0 bases and the J segment 3 bases; nucleotides outside the gene matches: 15. Germline loops: CDR1 DFQATT, CDR2 SNEGSKA (reference sequence). The chain's CDR3 is CSARDAPRGGRAFYEQYF. CDR3 DNA: TGCAGTGCTAGAGATGCCCCCAGGGGCGGGAGGGCTTTCTACGAGCAGTACTTC.

The chain employs TRBV28 and TRBJ1-1, with D uncertain. CDR1 and CDR2 (germline): MDHEN, SYDVKM. The CDR3 length is 13 residues. V lost 4 bases, J lost 0 bases, and 6 bases lay in between. The DNA of the CDR3 is TGTGCCAGCAGTTGGAGAGTGAACACTGAAGCTTTCTTT. Residues: CASSWRVNTEAFF.

Regarding this clone: This CDR3 is missing its conserved last phenylalanine or tryptophan, likely due to a read error. The chain carries TRBV5-1 and TRBJ2-5, with D hard to call. V lost 4 bases, J lost 3 bases, and 22 bases lay in between. CDR1 and CDR2 (germline): SGHRS, YFSETQ. CDR3 size: 17 residues. This CDR3 reads CASSPGWGTTEKETQYS. Written as DNA, the CDR3 is TGCGCCAGCAGCCCAGGTTGGGGTACGACGGAAAAAGAGACCCAGTACTCC.

Relative to its sample, this clone is medium-sized. The chain recombines TRBV6-1 with TRBJ2-2; tentative D call: TRBD2 (6 bases). Between the trimmed V and J ends, which lost 6 bases and 0 bases, there was a span of 14 bases. Germline CDR1 MNHNS, CDR2 SASEGT. The CDR3 runs to 16 residues. This CDR3 reads CASSGTPGANTGELFF. The CDR3 nucleotides read TGTGCCAGCAGCGGGACCCCGGGAGCGAACACCGGGGAGCTGTTTTTT.

This clone has more than one count but fewer than ten. The chain couples TRBV10-1 to TRBJ2-7; 9 nucleotides line up with TRBD2. V lost 2 bases to trimming and J lost 7 bases; unmatched junction nucleotides: 6. The CDR3 spans 14 residues. CDR1 and CDR2 from the germline V gene are WNHNN and SYGVQD (reference sequence). In DNA, the CDR3 is TGCGCCAGCAGTGAGGGACTAGCGTTGCGTGAGCAGTACTTC. It encodes CASSEGLALREQYF.

The rearrangement joins TRBV5-1 to TRBJ1-6, with D uncertain. CDR1 SGHRS and CDR2 YFSETQ come from the germline V gene. The CDR3 length is 13 residues. V lost 0 bases, J lost 8 bases, and 6 bases lay in between. CDR3 nucleotide sequence: TGCGCCAGCAGCTTGGACGGAGATTCACCCCTCCACTTT. As protein: CASSLDGDSPLHF.

This clone was counted ten times or more. The chain uses TRBV11-2 and TRBJ2-3; TRBD2 agrees at 8 bases. The length of the CDR3 is 15 residues. V lost 4 bases, J lost 3 bases, and 6 bases stayed unmatched. Germline V gene data show CDR1 as SGHAT and CDR2 as FQNNGV. This CDR3 reads CASSWSGGGTDTQYF. Here the CDR3 DNA reads TGTGCCAGCAGCTGGAGCGGGGGTGGGACAGATACGCAGTATTTT.

Sample share makes this clone medium-sized (0.01 to 0.1%). The genes are TRBV28 and TRBJ2-5; 8 positions agree with TRBD1. The length of the CDR3 is 13 residues. Looked up from germline, CDR1 is MDHEN and CDR2 is SYDVKM. V lost 5 bases and J lost 5; bases outside the gene matches: 4. The CDR3 region has the DNA TGTGCCAGCAGTAACGACAGGGGTGAGACCCAGTACTTC. Amino acid sequence: CASSNDRGETQYF.

The chain links TRBV5-6 to TRBJ2-3, with D perhaps matching TRBD1 (6 bases). The CDR3 spans 17 residues. V shed 2 bases and J shed 0 bases, with 16 bases lying between them. Germline V gene sequence: CDR1 SGHDT, CDR2 YYEEEE. Written as DNA, the CDR3 is TGTGCCAGCAGCTTCCGACAGGTCGCCTCTAGCACAGATACGCAGTATTTT. This translates into CASSFRQVASSTDTQYF.